This T cell receptor beta chain originates from a study of monozygotic twins with inflammatory bowel disease. Whole-study findings and limits: Healthy twins showed more clonotype sharing with others than IBD patients, especially patients with disease activity.

The draw for each donor consisted of a single 2.5 ml blood sample. The CDR3 length is 15 residues. Germline V lookup: CDR1 DFQATT, CDR2 SNEGSKA (reference sequence). For every sample, eight separate reactions were used to make cDNA. One entry per CDR3 protein, without DNA, is what TCRdb gives after re-calling the 5' RACE reads. Across some 150,000 distinct CDR3 sequences, the top ten clones capture around 2.4% of the sample. In regard to this clonotype: Its antigen is undetermined.

The chain joins TRBV20-1 to TRBJ2-7; TCRdb's D call, TRBD1, is unchecked because there is no DNA. Sequencing used blood. This sequence originates from a human donor with ulcerative colitis or Crohn's disease, or a healthy co-twin of an affected twin (not recorded which). This chain's CDR3 is CSASEETGDFNEQYF.